This passage covers 5 T cell receptor beta chains from one sample sequenced in a study of spatial heterogeneity in lung cancer. Indicated time point: blood at routine non-recurrence follow-up after resection. TCRdb re-called the 5' RACE reads through MiXCR, storing one row per CDR3 protein. The table shows about 94,000 distinct CDR3 sequences, with just under 20% occurring only once. The input for sequencing was PBMCs, taken at follow-up. These receptor sequences come from a male donor with early-stage non-small cell lung cancer.

This clonotype was counted between two and nine times. The rearrangement uses TRBV20-1 and TRBJ1-6; TRBD1 might be the D (6 bases). Germline V gene data show CDR1 as DFQATT and CDR2 as SNEGSKA (reference sequence). The CDR3 totals 14 residues. V lost 2 bases to trimming and J lost 7 bases, with 12 bases between them. CDR3 amino acids: CSARPLDRNSPLHF. CDR3 bases: TGCAGTGCTAGACCCTTGGACAGAAATTCACCCCTCCACTTT.

This clonotype has a count of ten or more. The rearrangement uses TRBV30 and TRBJ2-7; a possible D gene is TRBD2 (6 bases). The germline CDR1 and CDR2 sequences are GTSNPN and SVGIG (reference sequence). The length of the CDR3 is 12 residues. Trimming stripped 1 base from V and 6 bases from J, with 10 bases between. This CDR3 reads CAWSDVRGEQYF. In DNA, the CDR3 is TGTGCCTGGAGTGACGTGCGGGGCGAGCAGTACTTC.

This clonotype was seen repeatedly, ten times or more. The rearrangement links TRBV5-5 to TRBJ2-1, with 12 nucleotides matching TRBD1. This CDR3 comprises 15 residues. The germline V gene has CDR1 SGHKS and CDR2 YYEKEE (reference sequence). V lost 4 bases to trimming and J lost 4 bases; unmatched junction nucleotides: 3. This CDR3 is CASSRDRGLYNEQFF. Here the CDR3 DNA reads TGTGCCAGCAGCAGGGACAGGGGGCTATACAATGAGCAGTTCTTC.

This clonotype was picked up a small number of times. The CDR3 spells CASSLPRRGALPEAFF. The CDR3 DNA reads TGTGCCAGCAGCTTACCTCGGCGGGGGGCTCTTCCTGAAGCTTTCTTT. The rearrangement uses TRBV7-8 and TRBJ1-1, with D maybe TRBD1 (6 bases). The CDR3 covers 16 residues. CDR1 is SGHVS, CDR2 FQNEAQ, per germline. Trimming stripped 2 bases from V and 6 bases from J, with 19 bases between.

The rearrangement joins TRBV15 to TRBJ2-3; D is unresolved. The CDR3 totals 15 residues. Germline V CDR1 and CDR2: LNHNV, YYDKDF (reference sequence). V lost 1 base and J 3 bases, leaving 11 bases between the germline ends. CDR3 bases: TGTGCCACCAGCAGAGGGGCAGGTTTAACAGATACGCAGTATTTT. Amino acid sequence: CATSRGAGLTDTQYF.